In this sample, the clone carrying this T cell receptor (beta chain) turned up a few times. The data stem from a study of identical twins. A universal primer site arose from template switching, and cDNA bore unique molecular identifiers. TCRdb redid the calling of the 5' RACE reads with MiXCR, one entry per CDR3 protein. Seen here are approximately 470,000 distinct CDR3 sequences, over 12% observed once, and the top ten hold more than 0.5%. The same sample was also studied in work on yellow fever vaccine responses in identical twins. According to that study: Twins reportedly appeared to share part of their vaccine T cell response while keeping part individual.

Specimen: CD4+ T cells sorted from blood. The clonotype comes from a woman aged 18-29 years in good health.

In nucleotides, the CDR3 is TGTGCCAGCAGCTTGGCGGCAGGGCTGGGTTACATTCAGTACTTC. Translation: CASSLAAGLGYIQYF. The rearrangement uses TRBV5-6 and TRBJ2-4, with a possible D match to TRBD1 (5 bases). This CDR3 has 15 amino acids. Trimming removed 0 bases at V and 8 bases at J, with 15 bases between. Germline V gene lookup returns CDR1 SGHDT and CDR2 YYEEEE.